The sequence of this T cell receptor beta chain was determined in a study of cytomegalovirus exposure and HLA in healthy donors. The study, taken as a whole, reports: TRBV6-2, TRBV6-3 and some other V segments were excluded as indistinguishable. In a later analysis, HLA-associated TCR beta chains were more clonally expanded than equally common others.

With 60 Vbeta and 13 Jbeta primers, the PCR was carried out. The data were produced by immunoSEQ multiplex PCR, yet TCRdb's version contains in-frame clones alone and is incomplete. The sample includes 64,000 or so clones, 85% of them seen just once. Remarks on this clone: Its antigen is currently unknown.

CDR1 SNHLY and CDR2 FYNNEI come from the germline V gene. V dropped 3 bases and J dropped 0 bases, with 6 bases sitting between them. This CDR3 has 14 amino acids. V is TRBV2 and J is TRBJ2-4; D is ambiguous. The source of this sequence is a female donor in good health and CMV-seronegative. The material sequenced was PBMCs. CDR3 nucleotide sequence: TGTGCCAGCAGTGATTGGCTAGCCAAAAACATTCAGTACTTC. It specifies CASSDWLAKNIQYF.